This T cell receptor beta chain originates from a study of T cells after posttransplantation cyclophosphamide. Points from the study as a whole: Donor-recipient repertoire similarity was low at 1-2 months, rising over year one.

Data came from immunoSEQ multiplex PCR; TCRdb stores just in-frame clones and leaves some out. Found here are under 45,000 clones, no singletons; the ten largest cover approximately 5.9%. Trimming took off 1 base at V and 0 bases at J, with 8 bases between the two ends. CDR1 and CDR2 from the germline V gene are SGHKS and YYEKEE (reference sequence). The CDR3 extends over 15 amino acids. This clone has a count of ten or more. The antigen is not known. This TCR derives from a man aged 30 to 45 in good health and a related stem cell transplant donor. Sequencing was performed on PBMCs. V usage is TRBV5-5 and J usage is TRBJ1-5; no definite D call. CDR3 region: CASSLTVYSNQPQHF. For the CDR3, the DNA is TGTGCCAGCAGCTTGACAGTCTATAGCAATCAGCCCCAGCATTTT.